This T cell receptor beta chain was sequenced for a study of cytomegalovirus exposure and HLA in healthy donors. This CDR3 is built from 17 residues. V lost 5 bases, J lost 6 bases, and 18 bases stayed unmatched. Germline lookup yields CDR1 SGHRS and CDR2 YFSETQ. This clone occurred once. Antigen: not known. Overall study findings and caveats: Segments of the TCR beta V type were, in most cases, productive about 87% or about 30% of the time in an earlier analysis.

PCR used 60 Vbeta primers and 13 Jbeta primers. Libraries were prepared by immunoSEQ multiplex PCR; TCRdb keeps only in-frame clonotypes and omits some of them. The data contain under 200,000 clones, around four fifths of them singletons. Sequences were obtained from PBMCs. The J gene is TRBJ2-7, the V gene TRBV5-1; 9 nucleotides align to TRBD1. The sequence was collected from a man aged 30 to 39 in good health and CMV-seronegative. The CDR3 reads CASSIEYSTGGIREQYF. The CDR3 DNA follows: TGCGCCAGCAGTATAGAGTATTCGACAGGGGGGATACGCGAGCAGTACTTC. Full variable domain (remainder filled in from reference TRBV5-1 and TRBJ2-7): KAGVTQTPRYLIKTRGQQVTLSCSPISGHRSVSWYQQTPGQGLQFLFEYFSETQRNKGNFPGRFSGRQFSNSRSEMNVSTLELGDSALYLCASSIEYSTGGIREQYFGPGTRLTVT.